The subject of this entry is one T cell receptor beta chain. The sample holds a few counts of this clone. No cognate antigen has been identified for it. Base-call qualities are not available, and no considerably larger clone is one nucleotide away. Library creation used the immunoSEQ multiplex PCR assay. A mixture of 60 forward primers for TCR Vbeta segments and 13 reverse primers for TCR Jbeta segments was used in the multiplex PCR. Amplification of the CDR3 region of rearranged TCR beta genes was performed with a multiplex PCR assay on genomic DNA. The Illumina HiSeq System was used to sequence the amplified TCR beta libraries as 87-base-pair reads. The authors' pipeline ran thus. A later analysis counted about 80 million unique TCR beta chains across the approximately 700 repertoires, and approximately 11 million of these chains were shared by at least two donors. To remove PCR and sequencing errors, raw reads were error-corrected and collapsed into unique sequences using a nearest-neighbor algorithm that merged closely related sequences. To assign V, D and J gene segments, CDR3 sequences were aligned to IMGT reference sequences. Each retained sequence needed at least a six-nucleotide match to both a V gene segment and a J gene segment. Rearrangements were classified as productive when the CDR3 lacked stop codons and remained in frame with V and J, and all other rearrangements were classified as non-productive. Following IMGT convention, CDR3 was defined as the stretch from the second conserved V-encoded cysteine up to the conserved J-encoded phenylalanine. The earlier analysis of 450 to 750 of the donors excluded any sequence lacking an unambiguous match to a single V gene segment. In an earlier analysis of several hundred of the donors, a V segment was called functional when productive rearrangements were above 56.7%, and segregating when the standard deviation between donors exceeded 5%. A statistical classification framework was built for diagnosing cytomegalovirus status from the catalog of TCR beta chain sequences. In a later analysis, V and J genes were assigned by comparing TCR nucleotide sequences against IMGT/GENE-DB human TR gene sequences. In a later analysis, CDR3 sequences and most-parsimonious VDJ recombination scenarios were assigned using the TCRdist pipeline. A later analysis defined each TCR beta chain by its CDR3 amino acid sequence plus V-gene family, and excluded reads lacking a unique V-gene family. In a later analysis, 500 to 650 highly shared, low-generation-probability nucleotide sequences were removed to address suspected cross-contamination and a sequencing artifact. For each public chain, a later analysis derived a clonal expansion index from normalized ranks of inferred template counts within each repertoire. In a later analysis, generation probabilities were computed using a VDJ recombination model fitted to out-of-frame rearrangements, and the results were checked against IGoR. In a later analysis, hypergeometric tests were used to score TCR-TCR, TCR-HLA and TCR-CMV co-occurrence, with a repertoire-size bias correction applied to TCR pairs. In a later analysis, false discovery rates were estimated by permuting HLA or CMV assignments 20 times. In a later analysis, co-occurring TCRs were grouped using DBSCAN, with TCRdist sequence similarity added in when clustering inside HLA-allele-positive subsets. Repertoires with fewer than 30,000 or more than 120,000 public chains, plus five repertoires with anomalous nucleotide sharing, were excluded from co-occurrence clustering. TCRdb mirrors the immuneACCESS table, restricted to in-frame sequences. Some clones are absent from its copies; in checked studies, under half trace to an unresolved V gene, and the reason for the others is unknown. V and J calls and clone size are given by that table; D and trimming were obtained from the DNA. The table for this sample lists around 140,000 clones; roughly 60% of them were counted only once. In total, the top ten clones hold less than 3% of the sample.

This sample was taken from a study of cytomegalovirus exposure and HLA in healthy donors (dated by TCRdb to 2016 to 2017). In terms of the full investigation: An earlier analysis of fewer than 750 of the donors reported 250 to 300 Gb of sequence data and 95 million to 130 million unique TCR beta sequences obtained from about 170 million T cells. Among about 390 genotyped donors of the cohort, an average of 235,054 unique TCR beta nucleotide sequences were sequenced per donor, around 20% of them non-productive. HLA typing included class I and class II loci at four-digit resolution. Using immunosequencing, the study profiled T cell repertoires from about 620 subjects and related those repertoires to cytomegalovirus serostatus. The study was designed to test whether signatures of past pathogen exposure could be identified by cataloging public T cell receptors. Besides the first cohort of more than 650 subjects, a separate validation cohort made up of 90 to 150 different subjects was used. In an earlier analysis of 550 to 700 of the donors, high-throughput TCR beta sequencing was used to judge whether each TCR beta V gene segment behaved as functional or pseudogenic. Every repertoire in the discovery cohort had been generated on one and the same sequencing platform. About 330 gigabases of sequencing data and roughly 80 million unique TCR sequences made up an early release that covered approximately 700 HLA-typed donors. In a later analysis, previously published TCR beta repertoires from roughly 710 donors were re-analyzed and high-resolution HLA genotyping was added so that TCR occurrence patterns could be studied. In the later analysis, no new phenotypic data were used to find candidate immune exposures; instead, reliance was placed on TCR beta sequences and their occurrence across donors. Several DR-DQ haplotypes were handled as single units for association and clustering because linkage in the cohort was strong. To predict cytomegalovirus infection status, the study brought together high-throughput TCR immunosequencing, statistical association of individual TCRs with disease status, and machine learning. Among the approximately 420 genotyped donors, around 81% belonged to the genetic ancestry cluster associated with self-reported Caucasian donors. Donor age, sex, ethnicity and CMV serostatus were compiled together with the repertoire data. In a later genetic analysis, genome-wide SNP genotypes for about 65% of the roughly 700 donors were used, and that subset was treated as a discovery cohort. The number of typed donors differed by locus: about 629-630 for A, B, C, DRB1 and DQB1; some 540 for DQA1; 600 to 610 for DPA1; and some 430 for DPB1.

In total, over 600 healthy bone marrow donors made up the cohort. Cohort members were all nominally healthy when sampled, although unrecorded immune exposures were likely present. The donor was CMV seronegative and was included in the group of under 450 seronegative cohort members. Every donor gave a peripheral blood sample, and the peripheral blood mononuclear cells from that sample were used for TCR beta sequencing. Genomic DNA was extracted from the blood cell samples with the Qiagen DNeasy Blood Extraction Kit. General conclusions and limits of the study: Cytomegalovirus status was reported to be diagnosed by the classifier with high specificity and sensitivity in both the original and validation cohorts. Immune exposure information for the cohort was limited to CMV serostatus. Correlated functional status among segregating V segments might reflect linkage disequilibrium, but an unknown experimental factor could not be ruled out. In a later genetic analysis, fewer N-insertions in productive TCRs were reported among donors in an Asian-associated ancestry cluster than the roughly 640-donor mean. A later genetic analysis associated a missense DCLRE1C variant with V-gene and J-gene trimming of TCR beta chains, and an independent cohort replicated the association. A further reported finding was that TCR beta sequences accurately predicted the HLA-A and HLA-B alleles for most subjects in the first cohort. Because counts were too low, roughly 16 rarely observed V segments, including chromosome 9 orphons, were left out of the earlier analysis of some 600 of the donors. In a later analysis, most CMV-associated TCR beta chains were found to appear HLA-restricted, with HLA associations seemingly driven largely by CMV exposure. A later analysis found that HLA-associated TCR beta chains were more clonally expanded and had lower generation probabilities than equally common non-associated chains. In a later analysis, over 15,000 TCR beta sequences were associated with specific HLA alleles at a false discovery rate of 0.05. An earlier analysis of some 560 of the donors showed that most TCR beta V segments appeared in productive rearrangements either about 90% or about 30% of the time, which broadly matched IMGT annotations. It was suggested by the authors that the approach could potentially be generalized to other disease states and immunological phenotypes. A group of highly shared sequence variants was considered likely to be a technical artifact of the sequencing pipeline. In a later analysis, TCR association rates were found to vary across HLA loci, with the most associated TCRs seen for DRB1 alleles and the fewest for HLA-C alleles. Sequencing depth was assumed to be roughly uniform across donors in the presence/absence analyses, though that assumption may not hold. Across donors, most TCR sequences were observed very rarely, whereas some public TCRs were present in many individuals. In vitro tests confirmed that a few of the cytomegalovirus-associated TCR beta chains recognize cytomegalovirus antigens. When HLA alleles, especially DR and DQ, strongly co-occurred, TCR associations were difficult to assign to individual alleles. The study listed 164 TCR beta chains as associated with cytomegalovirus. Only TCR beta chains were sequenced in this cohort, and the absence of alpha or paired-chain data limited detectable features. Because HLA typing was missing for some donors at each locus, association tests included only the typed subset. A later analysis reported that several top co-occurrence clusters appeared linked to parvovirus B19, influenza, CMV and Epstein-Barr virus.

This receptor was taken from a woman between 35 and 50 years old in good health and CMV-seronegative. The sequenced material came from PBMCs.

The CDR3 has the sequence CASSPEGVSNQPQHF. At the DNA level, the sequence is TGTGCCAGCAGCCCCGAAGGGGTTAGCAATCAGCCCCAGCATTTT. In this chain, TRBV7-9 is recombined with TRBJ1-5; TRBD1 might be the D gene, on 5 matching bases. The CDR3, cysteine through phenylalanine, is 15 amino acids long. CDR3 DNA only is kept here, 45 bases in frame from base 1. CDR1 and CDR2, looked up from the germline V gene (reference sequence), are SEHNR and FQNEAQ. Between the V and J ends, shortened by 5 bases and 0 bases respectively, the junction contains 11 bases. This CDR3, with the reference TRBV7-9 and TRBJ1-5 proteins standing in past its ends, gives the full variable domain DTGVSQNPRHKITKRGQNVTFRCDPISEHNRLYWYRQTLGQGPEFLTYFQNEAQLEKSRLLSDRFSAERPKGSFSTLEIQRTEQGDSAMYLCASSPEGVSNQPQHFGDGTRLSIL.